Below are 26 T cell receptor beta chains sequenced from a single sample in a study of blood T cells in healthy people across ages. Alongside a J-beta primer mix, a sample-barcoded 5' primer served in a second PCR lasting about 6 to 11 cycles. TCRdb independently ran MiXCR on the 5' RACE reads; one entry per CDR3 protein. This sample yields fewer than 900,000 distinct CDR3 sequences, of which around 45% are seen a single time; under 35% belongs to the top ten. What was sequenced was blood. Receptors were obtained from a woman aged 60-70 years in good health.

The gene calls are TRBV4-3 and TRBJ2-3; TRBD2 matches 9 bases. Germline-derived CDR1 and CDR2 are LGHNA and YSLEER. The CDR3 sequence is 18 residues long. V was clipped by 0 bases and J by 1 base; unmatched bases: 8. The CDR3, as DNA: TGCGCCAGCAGCCAAGATAGGGGGGTAGCGGGAGGCACAGATACGCAGTATTTT. Amino acid sequence: CASSQDRGVAGGTDTQYF.

This rearrangement joins TRBV20-1 to TRBJ1-6; D is perhaps TRBD1 (5 bases). The CDR3 is 14 amino acids. Looked up from germline, CDR1 is DFQATT and CDR2 is SNEGSKA (reference sequence). The CDR3 reads CSADYLGQYSPLHF. In DNA form, the CDR3 reads TGCAGCGCCGACTACCTGGGGCAATATTCACCCCTCCACTTT.

The chain has TRBV12-3 or TRBV12-4 and TRBJ2-7; 11 nucleotides match TRBD1. The CDR3 is 15 amino acids. The V and J ends lost 5 bases and 3 bases, in that order; junction bases with no gene match: 6. This chain's CDR3 is CASSAAGTGGYEQYF. Written as DNA, the CDR3 is TGTGCCAGCAGTGCCGCCGGGACAGGGGGCTACGAGCAGTACTTC.

The chain joins TRBV6-6 to TRBJ1-2; no clear D. This CDR3 has 13 residues. The germline gives CDR1 MNHNY, CDR2 SVGAGI (reference sequence). Trimming took 2 bases from V and 0 from J, leaving 4 bases between them. The CDR3 region has the DNA TGTGCCAGCAGTTACGTATCTAACTATGGCTACACCTTC. Its translation is CASSYVSNYGYTF.

Only a few counts were recorded for this clonotype. CDR3: CASSQEASGSADTQYF. The CDR3 DNA reads as TGTGCCAGCAGCCAAGAGGCTAGCGGGAGCGCAGATACGCAGTATTTT. V is TRBV4-2 and J is TRBJ2-3, with 10 bases identical to TRBD2. The length of the CDR3 is 16 residues. CDR1 is LGHNA and CDR2 is YNFKEQ in the germline V gene. The V segment lost 0 bases and the J segment 4 bases; nucleotides outside the gene matches: 4.

The rearrangement links TRBV24-1 to TRBJ2-3; tentative D call: TRBD2 (6 bases). CDR3 length: 15 residues. Germline V lookup: CDR1 KGHDR, CDR2 SFDVKD. V was clipped by 2 bases and J by 6 bases, with 14 bases between them. The CDR3 nucleotides read TGTGCCACCAGTGATTACCGCGCGGGATTTGATACGCAGTATTTT. Translation gives CATSDYRAGFDTQYF.

This clonotype was picked up a small number of times. The chain carries TRBV20-1 and TRBJ2-7; a weak D match, TRBD2 (5 bases). The V end was cut by 3 bases, the J end by 4 bases, with 13 bases between. The CDR3 covers 13 residues. CDR1 is DFQATT and CDR2 is SNEGSKA in the germline V gene (reference sequence). CDR3 in amino acids: CSASGPSFYEQYF. CDR3 DNA sequence: TGCAGTGCTAGCGGTCCTAGCTTTTACGAGCAGTACTTC.

The chain carries TRBV27 and TRBJ1-2; 9 nucleotides match TRBD1. This CDR3 is 13 amino acids long. Germline trimming cut 8 bases from V and 3 bases from J; bases unmatched to any gene: 4. CDR1 MNHEY and CDR2 SMNVEV come from the germline V gene (reference sequence). CDR3 amino acids: CASRDRAYYGYTF. The CDR3 nucleotides are TGTGCCAGCCGGGACAGGGCGTACTATGGCTACACCTTC.

The rearrangement links TRBV7-2 to TRBJ2-5, with 9 bases that match TRBD1. The assigned J gene may be wrong: the sequence end matches TRBJ2-7 better. Per germline, CDR1 SGHTA and CDR2 FQGNSA. This CDR3 contains 14 residues. The DNA of the CDR3 is TGTGCCAGCACTACCGGGACAGGGTGGGACGAGCAGTACTTC. It codes for CASTTGTGWDEQYF.

This clonotype has only a few counts. The genes are TRBV12-3 or TRBV12-4 and TRBJ2-7, with D possibly being TRBD2 (7 bases). With 5 bases removed from V and 6 bases from J, the gap between germline ends came to 23 bases. The CDR3 length is 16 residues. CDR3 loop: CASSPFMGGGSPEQYF. The CDR3 DNA follows: TGTGCCAGCAGTCCGTTCATGGGAGGGGGGTCCCCCGAGCAGTACTTC.

In this sample, this clonotype turned up a few times. This rearrangement joins TRBV29-1 to TRBJ1-1, with D hard to call. The V gene's germline CDR1 is SQVTM and CDR2 ANQGSEA. The CDR3 covers 13 residues. V was shortened by 7 bases and J by 1 base, with 13 bases between the two germline ends. CDR3 amino acids: CSATRQPNTEAFF. As DNA, the CDR3 is TGCAGCGCAACTCGACAACCGAACACTGAAGCTTTCTTT.

The chain combines TRBV7-2 with TRBJ2-5; 12 nucleotides line up with TRBD2. The V gene's germline CDR1 is SGHTA and CDR2 FQGNSA. V lost 3 bases to trimming and J lost 3 bases; unmatched junction nucleotides: 5. This CDR3 has 16 residues. CDR3 bases: TGTGCCAGCAGCTTCCTAGCGGGAGGGCCCGAAGAGACCCAGTACTTC. Translating gives CASSFLAGGPEETQYF.

This clonotype was seen many times. V usage is TRBV4-2 and J usage is TRBJ2-7; 9 nucleotides agree with TRBD1. Germline CDR1 is LGHNA and CDR2 is YNFKEQ. This CDR3 region has 15 residues. V lost 1 base to trimming and J lost 7 bases; unmatched junction nucleotides: 8. In nucleotides, the CDR3 is TGTGCCAGCAGCCAAGCCTCGGGACAGGGTCTGGAGCAGTACTTC. Translating gives CASSQASGQGLEQYF.

V and J are TRBV6-2 or TRBV6-3 and TRBJ2-1, with 13 bases aligning to TRBD2. The CDR3 contains 15 residues. Per germline, CDR1 MNHEY and CDR2 SVGEGT. The trim removed 6 bases at V and 5 bases at J, leaving 4 bases unmatched. The CDR3 here is CASSRTSGSDNEQFF. The CDR3 DNA reads TGTGCCAGCAGCCGGACTAGCGGGAGTGACAATGAGCAGTTCTTC.

The chain links TRBV6-1 to TRBJ2-1, with 13 bases that match TRBD2. The J segment lost 2 bases and the V segment lost 6 bases, leaving 16 bases of the junction unmatched. CDR1 and CDR2 from the germline V gene are MNHNS and SASEGT. This CDR3 comprises 20 residues. The CDR3 DNA reads as TGTGCCAGCAGCCACGGACCGGGACTAGCGGGGCGGGGGGCCTACAATGAGCAGTTCTTC. It yields the protein CASSHGPGLAGRGAYNEQFF.

Only a few counts were recorded for this clonotype. The CDR3 DNA is TGTGCCAGCAGCGGCGACAATACTGGCACAGATACGCAGTATTTT. The encoded protein is CASSGDNTGTDTQYF. This sequence joins TRBV7-3 and TRBJ2-3; D unclear. The CDR3 has 15 amino acids. The V end was cut by 5 bases, the J end by 1 base, with 13 bases between. Germline CDR1 reads SGHTA; CDR2 reads FQGTGA.

In this sample, this clonotype turned up a few times. As DNA, the CDR3 is TGCAGCGTAGGGGAGGGAAGCGAGCAGTACTTC. The encoded protein is CSVGEGSEQYF. The chain combines TRBV29-1 with TRBJ2-7; 7 positions agree with TRBD2. V gave up 6 bases and J gave up 6 bases; unmatched junction bases: 5. The CDR3 is 11 residues long. Germline values: CDR1 SQVTM, CDR2 ANQGSEA.

The J gene is TRBJ2-5, the V gene TRBV5-1, with TRBD1 identical over 9 bases. The CDR3 totals 14 residues. The J segment lost 4 bases and the V segment lost 7 bases, leaving 8 bases of the junction unmatched. Per germline, CDR1 SGHRS and CDR2 YFSETQ. CDR3 sequence (DNA): TGCGCCAGCTGGTCCAGGGACAGGGCAGAGACCCAGTACTTC. Its protein product is CASWSRDRAETQYF. The full variable domain, with the rest looked up from reference TRBV5-1 and TRBJ2-5, is KAGVTQTPRYLIKTRGQQVTLSCSPISGHRSVSWYQQTPGQGLQFLFEYFSETQRNKGNFPGRFSGRQFSNSRSEMNVSTLELGDSALYLCASWSRDRAETQYFGPGTRLLVL.

Concerning this clonotype itself: Sequence at one end of the junction differs from germline and may be a read error. V and J are TRBV4-2 and TRBJ2-3; no definite D call. This CDR3 is built from 16 residues. Germline lookup yields CDR1 LGHNA and CDR2 YNFKEQ. The CDR3 protein is CTSSQVLVTATDTQYF. CDR3 sequence (DNA): TGTACCAGCAGCCAAGTCCTAGTCACGGCCACAGATACGCAGTATTTT.

The J gene is TRBJ1-1, the V gene TRBV6-2 or TRBV6-3, with D maybe TRBD1 (5 bases). This CDR3 contains 13 residues. Germline V gives CDR1 MNHEY, CDR2 SVGEGT. Trimming took off 8 bases at V and 6 bases at J, with 16 bases between the two ends. CDR3 sequence (DNA): TGTGCCAGCGCCCGGGGAAGGGGCGCTGAAGCTTTCTTT. Translation gives CASARGRGAEAFF.

The V and J genes are TRBV6-5 and TRBJ2-1; TRBD2 matches 11 bases. Germline loops: CDR1 MNHEY, CDR2 SVGAGI. J lost 9 bases, V lost 6 bases, and 4 bases had no gene match. The length of the CDR3 is 13 residues. DNA of the CDR3: TGTGCCAGCAGATTAGGACTAGCGGGTGAGCAGTTCTTC. Translating gives CASRLGLAGEQFF.

Remarks on this clonotype: Just one base apart from a much larger clone, this may be a read error. The chain couples TRBV29-1 to TRBJ2-3, with D perhaps given as TRBD1 or TRBD2 (5 bases each). Germline V gene sequence: CDR1 SQVTM, CDR2 ANQGSEA. With 3 bases removed from V and 14 bases from J, the gap between germline ends came to 21 bases. The CDR3 spans 13 residues. CDR3 amino acids: CSVDGLYRGVRYF. The CDR3 bases are TGCAGCGTTGACGGTCTATATCGGGGCGTTCGGTATTTT.

The rearrangement joins TRBV7-8 to TRBJ2-1, with 9 positions matching TRBD1. The CDR3 has 15 amino acids. Germline loops: CDR1 SGHVS, CDR2 FQNEAQ. Trimming at V came to 3 bases and at J to 7 bases, leaving 7 bases not matched to a gene. The DNA of the CDR3 is TGTGCCAGCAGCTTCGGGACAGGGAGTATTAATGAGCAGTTCTTC. It translates to CASSFGTGSINEQFF. The complete variable domain, with remaining parts taken from reference TRBV7-8 and TRBJ2-1, reads GAGVSQSPRYKVAKRGQDVALRCDPISGHVSLFWYQQALGQGPEFLTYFQNEAQLDKSGLPSDRFFAERPEGSVSTLKIQRTQQEDSAVYLCASSFGTGSINEQFFGPGTRLTVL.

The table lists this clonotype with a few counts. The chain employs TRBV29-1 and TRBJ2-1; 11 bases align to TRBD2. Trimming cost V 7 bases and J 5 bases; bases outside gene matches: 16. The CDR3 loop spans 17 amino acids. Germline assignment: CDR1 SQVTM and CDR2 ANQGSEA. This chain's CDR3 is CSARQLAGGVGDNEQFF. CDR3 nucleotides: TGCAGCGCACGACAGCTAGCGGGAGGAGTGGGGGACAATGAGCAGTTCTTC.

The chain joins TRBV18 to TRBJ1-2; D may be TRBD1 (6 bases). Germline V gives CDR1 KGHSH, CDR2 LQKENI. Between the trimmed V and J ends, which lost 2 bases and 4 bases, there was a span of 11 bases. CDR3 length: 14 residues. The CDR3 region is CASSPSGALYGYTF. The CDR3 bases are TGTGCCAGCTCACCATCGGGGGCACTCTATGGCTACACCTTC.

The chain uses TRBV5-1 and TRBJ2-7; 7 bases line up with TRBD1. V lost 2 bases, J lost 6 bases, and 2 bases stayed unmatched. CDR1 is SGHRS and CDR2 is YFSETQ in the germline V gene. The CDR3 is 12 amino acids. The CDR3 sequence is CASSFSGGEQYF. CDR3 bases: TGCGCCAGCAGCTTCTCAGGGGGCGAGCAGTACTTC.